Listed below are T cell receptor beta chains from one sample, sequenced in a study of T-cell reconstitution after alpha-beta-depleted transplantation in children. A single record per CDR3 protein comes from TCRdb applying MiXCR to the PCR reads. The data hold about 540,000 distinct CDR3 sequences, with 25% to 30% observed a single time. The sequencing here drew on PBMCs, taken before TCRalphabeta/CD19-depleted stem cell transplant. The receptors stem from a boy younger than two with Wiskott-Aldrich syndrome, due to receive a stem cell transplant. Both conserved end residues are trimmed from each CDR3. A D gene is named only where the DNA matches it firmly. Rows give clone size only sometimes, using once, few, many, or a class for an expanded clone.

V gene	J gene	D gene	clone size	CDR3 protein
TRBV7-9	TRBJ2-3	TRBD2	few	ASSLRGFRDQKAQY
TRBV5-1	TRBJ2-7	.	.	ASSRDFSYEQY
TRBV12-3/TRBV12-4	TRBJ1-6	.	.	ASSTSVNSGLH
TRBV6-1	TRBJ1-5	TRBD1	few	ASRRRDREDYSNQPQH
TRBV12-3/TRBV12-4	TRBJ2-3	.	.	ASSLGGGYTQY
TRBV19	TRBJ1-1	.	few	AFPRDIQNTEAF
TRBV5-1	TRBJ2-3	.	few	ASSLGQPRDTQY
TRBV6-2/TRBV6-3	TRBJ2-3	TRBD1	.	ASSYGYRGDTQY
TRBV5-1	TRBJ2-7	.	few	ASSRAWKSTGYEQY
TRBV6-1	TRBJ2-3	.	.	ASSGFGSTTDTQY
TRBV9	TRBJ2-3	.	few	ASSVGWVTPDTQY
TRBV20-1	TRBJ2-3	.	few	SARVVSDTQY
TRBV27	TRBJ2-1	.	few	ASCLGASGFNEQF
TRBV12-3/TRBV12-4	TRBJ2-2	TRBD1	few	ASSPGTGRILAGELF
TRBV5-1	TRBJ2-7	.	.	ASSGRVGASYEQY
TRBV5-1	TRBJ1-2	.	few	ASSFLGDYT
TRBV5-1	TRBJ2-5	.	few	ASSGTIIQETQY